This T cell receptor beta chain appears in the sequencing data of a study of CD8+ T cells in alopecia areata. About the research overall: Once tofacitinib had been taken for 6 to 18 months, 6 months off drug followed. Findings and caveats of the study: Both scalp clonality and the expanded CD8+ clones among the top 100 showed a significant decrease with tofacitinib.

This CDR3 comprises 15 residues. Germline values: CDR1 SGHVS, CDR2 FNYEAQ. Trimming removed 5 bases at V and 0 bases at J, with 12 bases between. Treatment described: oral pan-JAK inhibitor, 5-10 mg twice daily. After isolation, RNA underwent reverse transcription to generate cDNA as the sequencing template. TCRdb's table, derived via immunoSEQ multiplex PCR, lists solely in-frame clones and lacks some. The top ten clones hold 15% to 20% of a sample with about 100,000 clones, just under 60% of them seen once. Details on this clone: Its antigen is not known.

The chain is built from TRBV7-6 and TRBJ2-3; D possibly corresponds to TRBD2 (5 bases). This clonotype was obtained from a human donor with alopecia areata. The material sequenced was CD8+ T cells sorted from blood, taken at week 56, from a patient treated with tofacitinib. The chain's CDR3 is CASSLGRTSTDTQYF. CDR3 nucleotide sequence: TGTGCCAGCAGCCTCGGACGGACTAGCACAGATACGCAGTATTTT.